These T cell receptor beta chains were read from a single sample in a study of blood T cell repertoires in COVID-19. Measured with immunoSEQ multiplex PCR; TCRdb has only the in-frame clones, and not every one. Counted here are roughly 100,000 clones, around four fifths occurring once; the ten biggest clones make up 4.5%. The sequenced material came from peripheral blood. All receptors derive from a human donor in a cohort sampled during active COVID-19. Both conserved end residues are part of each CDR3. A D gene is named only where the DNA matches it firmly. Some rows mark clone size as missing; the rest say once, few, many or name a class of expanded clone.

v_gene,abundance,d_gene,j_gene,CDR3aa,CDR3nt
TRBV7-3,-,TRBD2,TRBJ2-5,CASSFRLAGGFETQYF,TGTGCCAGCAGCTTCAGACTAGCGGGGGGTTTTGAGACCCAGTACTTC
TRBV6-5,-,-,TRBJ1-1,CASSYGDRTLNTEAFF,TGTGCCAGCAGTTACGGCGACAGGACCTTGAACACTGAAGCTTTCTTT
TRBV27,few,-,TRBJ2-7,CGPTEGYEQYF,TGTGGCCCGACTGAGGGCTACGAGCAGTACTTC
TRBV11-3,-,TRBD1,TRBJ2-6,CASSPRQGSVLTF,TGTGCCAGCAGCCCTCGACAGGGGAGCGTCCTGACTTTC
TRBV24-1,-,TRBD1,TRBJ1-2,CATETGDVNPGYGYTF,TGTGCCACCGAGACAGGGGACGTAAACCCCGGCTATGGCTACACCTTC
TRBV3-1/TRBV3-2,-,TRBD1,TRBJ2-7,CASSPGTGRYEQYF,TGTGCCAGCAGCCCCGGGACAGGGCGCTACGAGCAGTACTTC
TRBV7-3,-,TRBD1,TRBJ2-1,CASSSSGQDYNEQFF,TGTGCCAGCAGCTCGTCGGGACAGGACTACAATGAGCAGTTCTTC
TRBV2,-,TRBD1,TRBJ2-7,CASRRGQGAYEQYF,TGTGCCAGCAGGAGAGGGCAGGGGGCTTACGAGCAGTACTTC
TRBV18,-,-,TRBJ2-2,CASSIGANTGELFF,TGTGCCAGCTCAATAGGGGCGAACACCGGGGAGCTGTTTTTT
TRBV7-2,-,TRBD2,TRBJ2-1,CASSEASGSSYNEQFF,TGTGCCAGCAGCGAAGCTAGCGGAAGCTCCTACAATGAGCAGTTCTTC
TRBV19,-,TRBD1,TRBJ1-2,CASSGDRGKYGYTF,TGTGCCAGTAGTGGGGACAGGGGGAAGTATGGCTACACCTTC
TRBV6-6,-,TRBD1,TRBJ1-2,CASSYATGGFGYTF,TGTGCCAGCAGTTACGCGACAGGGGGTTTTGGCTACACCTTC
TRBV7-3,-,-,TRBJ2-6,CASSLMGPFSGANVLTF,TGTGCCAGCAGCTTAATGGGGCCGTTCTCTGGGGCCAACGTCCTGACTTTC
TRBV5-1,-,-,TRBJ2-1,CASSLLGGAENEQFF,TGCGCCAGCAGCTTGCTGGGGGGGGCCGAGAATGAGCAGTTCTTC
TRBV2,-,TRBD2,TRBJ2-2,CASITSGGRNTGELFF,TGTGCCAGCATAACCAGCGGGGGCCGGAACACCGGGGAGCTGTTTTTT
TRBV7-2,-,-,TRBJ1-1,CASSPNGAMNTEAFF,TGTGCCAGCAGCCCGAACGGAGCGATGAACACTGAAGCTTTCTTT
TRBV27,-,TRBD1,TRBJ1-1,CASRFYRTGVVEAFF,TGTGCCAGCAGATTCTATCGGACAGGGGTGGTTGAAGCTTTCTTT
TRBV5-6,-,TRBD1,TRBJ1-6,CASSRGQGDNSPLHF,TGTGCCAGCAGCCGTGGACAGGGGGATAATTCACCCCTCCACTTT
TRBV5-1,-,-,TRBJ2-3,CASSLEHTQYF,TGCGCCAGCAGCTTGGAGCATACGCAGTATTTT
TRBV15,-,TRBD1,TRBJ2-2,CATSRNTGVPGELFF,TGTGCCACCAGCAGAAATACAGGGGTCCCCGGGGAGCTGTTTTTT
TRBV9,-,-,TRBJ1-3,CASSVETYSGNTIYF,TGTGCCAGCAGCGTAGAAACCTACTCTGGAAACACCATATATTTT
TRBV5-1,once,TRBD1,TRBJ1-2,CASSSTGARGYTF,TGCGCCAGCAGCTCGACAGGGGCGAGGGGCTACACCTTC
TRBV4-1,-,-,TRBJ2-7,CASSQGGRGRVDHEQYF,TGCGCCAGCAGCCAAGGGGGTAGGGGCAGGGTAGATCACGAGCAGTACTTC
TRBV29-1,-,TRBD2,TRBJ2-1,CSGVPSGARRNEQFF,TGCAGCGGCGTCCCTAGCGGGGCCCGGCGGAATGAGCAGTTCTTC
TRBV19,-,-,TRBJ2-2,CASSITGANTGELFF,TGTGCCAGTAGTATAACGGGGGCGAACACCGGGGAGCTGTTTTTT
TRBV10-3,-,-,TRBJ2-7,CAISESVGAGSYEQYF,TGTGCCATCAGTGAGTCTGTGGGGGCGGGCTCCTACGAGCAGTACTTC
TRBV24-1,-,-,TRBJ2-2,CATSDFSIVQGGELFF,TGTGCCACCAGTGATTTTTCCATCGTTCAGGGCGGGGAGCTGTTTTTT
TRBV28,-,-,TRBJ2-7,CASSLSSGSYEQYF,TGTGCCAGCAGTTTATCCTCCGGCTCCTACGAGCAGTACTTC
TRBV30,-,TRBD2,TRBJ2-5,CAWSLSSGGKETQYF,TGTGCCTGGAGCCTCAGTAGCGGGGGCAAAGAGACCCAGTACTTC
TRBV11-1,-,TRBD1,TRBJ2-5,CASSLTGGAQTQYF,TGTGCCAGCAGCCTGACAGGGGGCGCCCAGACCCAGTACTTC
TRBV3-1/TRBV3-2,-,-,TRBJ2-3,CASSQAGLGRGSTDTQYF,TGTGCCAGCAGCCAAGCTGGTTTGGGACGGGGGAGCACAGATACGCAGTATTTT